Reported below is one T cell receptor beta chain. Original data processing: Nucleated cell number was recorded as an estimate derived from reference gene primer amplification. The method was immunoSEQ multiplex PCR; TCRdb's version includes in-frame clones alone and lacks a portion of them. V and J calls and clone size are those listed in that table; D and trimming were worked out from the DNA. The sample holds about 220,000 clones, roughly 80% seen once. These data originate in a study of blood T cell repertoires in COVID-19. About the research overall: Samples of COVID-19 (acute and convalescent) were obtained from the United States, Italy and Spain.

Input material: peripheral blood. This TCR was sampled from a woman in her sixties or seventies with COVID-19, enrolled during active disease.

CDR3 region: CASRPLAGEAYEQYF. The CDR3 DNA is TGTGCCAGTAGGCCCCTAGCGGGAGAGGCCTACGAGCAGTACTTC. The V call is TRBV19, the J call TRBJ2-7; 10 positions match TRBD2. Trimming took 6 bases from V and 2 from J; bases not matched to a gene: 7. The CDR3 totals 15 residues. Per the germline V gene, CDR1 is LNHDA and CDR2 is SQIVND (reference sequence).